This T cell receptor (beta chain) was recovered during a study of metastatic and nonmetastatic thyroid tumors. Study in general: Repertoire comparisons spanned blood and tumor or nodule tissue from malignant and benign thyroid patients.

This clone occurred a few times. Antigen specificity is unknown. In the study's own analysis: CDR3 was compared across clinicopathological groups, and the resulting differences were used to build a distant-metastasis classifier for papillary thyroid cancer. TCRdb re-clonotyped the PCR reads through MiXCR. The V and J calls reflect TCRdb's pipeline rather than the authors' work. Among 25,000 to 35,000 clones listed, roughly 25% were seen once. There were no patients who had received any treatment before thyroid surgery. In germline, CDR1 is LNHDA, CDR2 SQIVND (reference sequence). CDR3 size: 12 residues. Findings of the study overall: Malignant tumors reportedly showed significantly higher TCR beta diversity than benign nodules in both blood and tumor.

The TCR was taken from a female donor with papillary thyroid cancer or a benign thyroid nodule (not recorded which). Some clones in this sample may be carry-over from other donors' samples. The V and J genes are TRBV19 and TRBJ1-2; D remains ambiguous. The source material was blood. CDR3: CAATRAGHGYTF. The CDR3 bases are TGTGCTGCTACTAGGGCAGGACATGGCTACACCTTC.